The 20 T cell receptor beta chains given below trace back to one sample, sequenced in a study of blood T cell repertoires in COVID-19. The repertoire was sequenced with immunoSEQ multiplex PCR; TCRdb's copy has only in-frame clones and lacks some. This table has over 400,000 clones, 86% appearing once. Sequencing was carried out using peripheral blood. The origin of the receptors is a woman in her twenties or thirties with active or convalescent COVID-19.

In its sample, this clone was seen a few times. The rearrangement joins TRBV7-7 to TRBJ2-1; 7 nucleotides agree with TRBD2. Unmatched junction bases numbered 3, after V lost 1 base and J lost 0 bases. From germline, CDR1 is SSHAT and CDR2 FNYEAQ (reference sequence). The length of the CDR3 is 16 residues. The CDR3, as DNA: TGTGCCAGCAGCTTAGTAGGCGGGAGCTCCTACAATGAGCAGTTCTTC. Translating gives CASSLVGGSSYNEQFF. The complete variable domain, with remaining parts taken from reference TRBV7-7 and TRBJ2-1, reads GAGVSQSPRYKVTKRGQDVTLRCDPISSHATLYWYQQALGQGPEFLTYFNYEAQPDKSGLPSDRFSAERPEGSISTLTIQRTEQRDSAMYRCASSLVGGSSYNEQFFGPGTRLTVL.

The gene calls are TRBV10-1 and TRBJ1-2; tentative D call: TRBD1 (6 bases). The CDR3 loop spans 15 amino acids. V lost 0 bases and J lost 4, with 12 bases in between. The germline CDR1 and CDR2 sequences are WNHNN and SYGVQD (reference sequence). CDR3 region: CASSESRSGAYGYTF. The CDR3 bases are TGCGCCAGCAGTGAGTCGAGGTCAGGGGCCTATGGCTACACCTTC.

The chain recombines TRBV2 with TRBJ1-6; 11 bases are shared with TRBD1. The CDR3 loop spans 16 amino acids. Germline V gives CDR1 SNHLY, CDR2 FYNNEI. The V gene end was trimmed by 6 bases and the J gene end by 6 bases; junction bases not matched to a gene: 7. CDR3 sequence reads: CASRMRTGGGNSPLHF. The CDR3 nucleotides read TGTGCCAGCAGGATGAGGACAGGGGGCGGTAATTCACCCCTCCACTTT.

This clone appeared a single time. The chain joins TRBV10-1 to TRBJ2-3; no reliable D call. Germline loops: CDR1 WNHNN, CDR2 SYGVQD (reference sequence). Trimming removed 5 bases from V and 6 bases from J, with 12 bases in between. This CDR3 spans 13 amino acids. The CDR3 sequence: CASSKTTKDTQYF. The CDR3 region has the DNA TGCGCCAGCAGTAAAACTACTAAGGATACGCAGTATTTT.

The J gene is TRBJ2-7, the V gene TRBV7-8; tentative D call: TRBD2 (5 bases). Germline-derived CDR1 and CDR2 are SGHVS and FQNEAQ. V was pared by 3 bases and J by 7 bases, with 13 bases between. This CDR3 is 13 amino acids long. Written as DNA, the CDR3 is TGTGCCAGCAGCTTCACTAGTACGGGGGAGCAGTACTTC. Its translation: CASSFTSTGEQYF.

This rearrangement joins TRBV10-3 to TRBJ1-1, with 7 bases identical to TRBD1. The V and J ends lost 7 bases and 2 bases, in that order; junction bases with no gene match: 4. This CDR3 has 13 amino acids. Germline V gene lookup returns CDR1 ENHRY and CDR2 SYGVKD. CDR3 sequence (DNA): TGTGCCATCATCGGGACAGATAACACTGAAGCTTTCTTT. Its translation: CAIIGTDNTEAFF.

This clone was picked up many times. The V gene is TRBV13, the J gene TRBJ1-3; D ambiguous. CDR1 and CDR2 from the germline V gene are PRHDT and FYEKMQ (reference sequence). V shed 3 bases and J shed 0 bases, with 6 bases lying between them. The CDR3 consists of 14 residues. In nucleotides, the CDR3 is TGTGCCAGCAGCTTCGCGGACTCTGGAAACACCATATATTTT. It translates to CASSFADSGNTIYF.

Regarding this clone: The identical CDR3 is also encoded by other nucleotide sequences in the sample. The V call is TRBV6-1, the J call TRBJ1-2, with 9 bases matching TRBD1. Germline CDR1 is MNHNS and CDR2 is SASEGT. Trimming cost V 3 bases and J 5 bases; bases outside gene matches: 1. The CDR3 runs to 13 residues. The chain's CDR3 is CASSDGTGYGYTF. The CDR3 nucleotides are TGTGCCAGCAGTGATGGGACAGGGTATGGCTACACCTTC.

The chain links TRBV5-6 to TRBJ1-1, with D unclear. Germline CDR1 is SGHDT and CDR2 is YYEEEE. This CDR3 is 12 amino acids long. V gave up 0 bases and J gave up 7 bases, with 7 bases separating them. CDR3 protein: CASSLGSIEAFF. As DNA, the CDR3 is TGTGCCAGCAGCTTGGGTTCTATTGAAGCTTTCTTT.

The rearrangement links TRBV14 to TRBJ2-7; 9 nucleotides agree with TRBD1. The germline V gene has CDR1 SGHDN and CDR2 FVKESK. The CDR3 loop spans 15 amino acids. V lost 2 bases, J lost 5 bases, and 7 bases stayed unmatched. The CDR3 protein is CASSQSGTGPHEQYF. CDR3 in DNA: TGTGCCAGCAGCCAATCCGGGACAGGGCCCCACGAGCAGTACTTC. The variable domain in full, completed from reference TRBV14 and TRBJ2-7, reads EAGVTQFPSHSVIEKGQTVTLRCDPISGHDNLYWYRRVMGKEIKFLLHFVKESKQDESGMPNNRFLAERTGGTYSTLKVQPAELEDSGVYFCASSQSGTGPHEQYFGPGTRLTVT.

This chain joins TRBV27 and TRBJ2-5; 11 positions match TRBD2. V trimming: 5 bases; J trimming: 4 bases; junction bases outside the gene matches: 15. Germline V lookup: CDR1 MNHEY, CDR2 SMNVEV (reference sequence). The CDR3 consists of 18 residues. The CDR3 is CASSIVSGRALFGETQYF. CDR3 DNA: TGTGCCAGCAGTATTGTTAGCGGGAGGGCCCTCTTTGGAGAGACCCAGTACTTC.

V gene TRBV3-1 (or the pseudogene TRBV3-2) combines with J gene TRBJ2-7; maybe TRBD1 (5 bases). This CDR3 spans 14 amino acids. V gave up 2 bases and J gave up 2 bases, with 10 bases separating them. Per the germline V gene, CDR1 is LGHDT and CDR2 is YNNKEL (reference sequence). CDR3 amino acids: CASSQIGDTYEQYF. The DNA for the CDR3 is TGTGCCAGCAGCCAAATAGGGGATACCTACGAGCAGTACTTC.

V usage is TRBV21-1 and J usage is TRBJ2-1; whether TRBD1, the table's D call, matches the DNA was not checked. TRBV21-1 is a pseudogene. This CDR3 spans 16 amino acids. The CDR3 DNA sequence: TGTGCCAGCAGCAATGACACGCCCCGTAATTACAATGAGCAGTTCTTC. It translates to CASSNDTPRNYNEQFF.

In DNA, the CDR3 is TGTGCCAGCAGCTTGGAGCGCAGGAACACCGGGGAGCTGTTTTTT. It specifies CASSLERRNTGELFF. The chain combines TRBV5-4 with TRBJ2-2; D gene unclear. The CDR3 totals 15 residues. Trimming stripped 0 bases from V and 1 base from J, with 7 bases between. Per germline, CDR1 SGHNT and CDR2 YYREEE (reference sequence).

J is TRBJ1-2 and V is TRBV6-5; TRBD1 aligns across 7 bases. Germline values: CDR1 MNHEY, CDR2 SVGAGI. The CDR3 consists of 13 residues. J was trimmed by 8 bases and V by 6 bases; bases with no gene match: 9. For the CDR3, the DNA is TGTGCCAGCAGGGTAACAGGGGATAGCGGCTACACCTTC. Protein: CASRVTGDSGYTF.

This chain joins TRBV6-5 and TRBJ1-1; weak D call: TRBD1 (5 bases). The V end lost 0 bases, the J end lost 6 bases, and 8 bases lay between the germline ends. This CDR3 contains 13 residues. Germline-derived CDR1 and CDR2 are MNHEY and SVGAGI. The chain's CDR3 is CASSYSWGAEAFF. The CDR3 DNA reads TGTGCCAGCAGTTACTCTTGGGGGGCTGAAGCTTTCTTT.

Here the CDR3 DNA reads TGTGCCAGCAACAAAGTTTGGATAGCGGGGGGACCCAGCACAGATACGCAGTATTTT. Translation gives CASNKVWIAGGPSTDTQYF. The chain couples TRBV2 to TRBJ2-3; TRBD2 aligns across 10 bases. J was trimmed by 0 bases and V by 7 bases; bases with no gene match: 16. This CDR3 has 19 residues. Germline V gene lookup returns CDR1 SNHLY and CDR2 FYNNEI. The variable domain in full, with the rest retrieved from reference TRBV2 and TRBJ2-3, is EPEVTQTPSHQVTQMGQEVILRCVPISNHLYFYWYRQILGQKVEFLVSFYNNEISEKSEIFDDQFSVERPDGSNFTLKIRSTKLEDSAMYFCASNKVWIAGGPSTDTQYFGPGTRLTVL.

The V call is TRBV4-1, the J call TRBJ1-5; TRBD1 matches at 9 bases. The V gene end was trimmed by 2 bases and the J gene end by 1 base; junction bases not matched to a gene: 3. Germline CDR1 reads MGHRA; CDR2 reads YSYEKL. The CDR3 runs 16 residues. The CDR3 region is CASSQRTGESNQPQHF. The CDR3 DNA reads TGCGCCAGCAGCCAAAGGACAGGGGAAAGCAATCAGCCCCAGCATTTT.

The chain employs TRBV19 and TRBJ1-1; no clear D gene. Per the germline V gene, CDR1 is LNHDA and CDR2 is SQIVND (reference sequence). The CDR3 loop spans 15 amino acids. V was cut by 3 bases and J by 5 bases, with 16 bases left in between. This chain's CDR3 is CASSINRLGGTEAFF. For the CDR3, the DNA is TGTGCCAGTAGTATTAATCGGCTCGGAGGGACTGAAGCTTTCTTT. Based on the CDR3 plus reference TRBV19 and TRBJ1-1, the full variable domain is DGGITQSPKYLFRKEGQNVTLSCEQNLNHDAMYWYRQDPGQGLRLIYYSQIVNDFQKGDIAEGYSVSREKKESFPLTVTSAQKNPTAFYLCASSINRLGGTEAFFGQGTRLTVV.

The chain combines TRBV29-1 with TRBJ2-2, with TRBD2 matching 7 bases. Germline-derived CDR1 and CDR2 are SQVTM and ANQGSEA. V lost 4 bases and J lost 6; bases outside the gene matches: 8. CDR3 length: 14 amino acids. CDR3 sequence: CSVGTRGLAGELFF. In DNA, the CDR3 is TGCAGCGTTGGGACTAGAGGATTGGCCGGGGAGCTGTTTTTT.